The rows below give T cell receptor beta chains drawn from one sample of a study of cytomegalovirus exposure and HLA in healthy donors. The assay was immunoSEQ multiplex PCR, and TCRdb's table has in-frame clones only and misses some. Found here are 200,000 to 250,000 clones; the top ten clones hold roughly 0.98%. The sequenced sample consisted of PBMCs. Source of these receptors: a woman aged 25 to 39 in good health and CMV-seropositive. The CDR3 runs from the conserved cysteine through the conserved F or W. Fields, in order: D gene, J gene, V gene, CDR3 DNA, CDR3 protein. A D gene is named only where the DNA matches it firmly.

>TRBD1|TRBJ1-2|TRBV6-5
TGTGCCAGCAGTTACCGAGGGGGCCGGATCAGTGGCTACACCTTC
CASSYRGGRISGYTF
>NA|TRBJ2-7|TRBV5-1
TGCGCCAGCAGCTTGGCCGGTAGTGTCTCCTACGAGCAGTACTTC
CASSLAGSVSYEQYF
>TRBD2|TRBJ2-3|TRBV2
TGTGCCAGCAGAGCCACGGGGGGGATTTGGGCAGATACGCAGTATTTT
CASRATGGIWADTQYF
>TRBD1|TRBJ2-7|TRBV7-9
TGTGCCAGCAGCTTAGGGGGACAGGGACCTTACTTC
CASSLGGQGPYF
>NA|TRBJ2-7|TRBV21-1
TGTGCCAGCAACCCCTTGACTGCGGGGCGCCCCTCCTACGAGCAGTACTTC
CASNPLTAGRPSYEQYF
>TRBD2|TRBJ2-7|TRBV4-3
TGCGCCAGCAGCCAAGGGGGCGGGAGGGCTTCCGAGCAGTACTTC
CASSQGGGRASEQYF
>TRBD1|TRBJ1-1|TRBV6-6
TGTGCCAGCAGTTCCCGGGACAGGGAGACTGAAGCTTTCTTT
CASSSRDRETEAFF
>NA|TRBJ2-7|TRBV10-3
TGTGCCATCAGTGCACCACAGAAAGACTCCTACGAGCAGTACTTC
CAISAPQKDSYEQYF
>TRBD2|TRBJ2-3|TRBV5-1
TGCGCCAGCAGCTTTGGACTAGCGGGAGGAGATACGCAGTATTTT
CASSFGLAGGDTQYF
>TRBD1|TRBJ2-6|TRBV6-4
TGTGCCAGCAGTGCCGGACAGGGGGTTGGGGCCAACGTCCTGACTTTC
CASSAGQGVGANVLTF
>NA|TRBJ1-2|TRBV28
TGTGCCAGCATATCGGGGGGCTACTATGGCTACACCTTC
CASISGGYYGYTF
>TRBD2|TRBJ2-3|TRBV7-6
TGTGCCAGCAGCTTAGCGCCTAGCGGGACTAGCACAGATACGCAGTATTTT
CASSLAPSGTSTDTQYF
>NA|TRBJ1-1|TRBV9
TGTGCCAGCAGCGCCTCAGTAACGCGAGGGCTCACTGAAGCTTTCTTT
CASSASVTRGLTEAFF
>TRBD2|TRBJ2-1|TRBV7-2
TGTGCCAGCAGCTTAGGGGGGACTAGCGGGAGAGATGAGCAGTTCTTC
CASSLGGTSGRDEQFF
>TRBD2|TRBJ2-3|TRBV4-3
TGCGCCAGCAGCCAAGGGGACTACTGGGGCACAGATACGCAGTATTTT
CASSQGDYWGTDTQYF
>NA|TRBJ1-1|TRBV30
TGTGCCTGGAGCCCCTGGGGGCAGAACACTGAAGCTTTCTTT
CAWSPWGQNTEAFF
>NA|TRBJ2-1|TRBV29-1
TGCAGCGTTGTTGGTAGCCGGGGCTACAATGAGCAGTTCTTC
CSVVGSRGYNEQFF
>TRBD1|TRBJ2-7|TRBV18
TGTGCCAGCTCACCTCCGAATCCGACAGGGAGCTCCTACGAGCAGTACTTC
CASSPPNPTGSSYEQYF
>NA|TRBJ1-2|TRBV6-1
TGTGCCAGCAGTGAAGCGCGAGGGTCAGAATCCCTCAACTATGGCTACACCTTC
CASSEARGSESLNYGYTF
>TRBD2|TRBJ2-1|TRBV4-3
TGCGCCAGCAGCCAAGAGGGGTGGCTAGCGGGAGGCAATGAGCAGTTCTTC
CASSQEGWLAGGNEQFF
>TRBD1|TRBJ1-1|TRBV5-1
TGCGCCAGCGGACAGGGACCAAACACTGAAGCTTTCTTT
CASGQGPNTEAFF
>NA|TRBJ1-1|TRBV5-1
TGCGCCAGCAGCTTGGGACAGTTTATGAACACTGAAGCTTTCTTT
CASSLGQFMNTEAFF
>TRBD2|TRBJ2-1|TRBV5-5
TGTGCCAGCAGGGGGACTAGCGGGAGACGGAATGAGCAGTTCTTC
CASRGTSGRRNEQFF
>NA|TRBJ1-5|TRBV21-1
TGTGCCAGCAGCCCGCCGTGGGACAGGGGGGATCAGCCCCAGCATTTT
CASSPPWDRGDQPQHF
>NA|TRBJ2-7|TRBV4-1
TGCGCCAGCAGCCAAGCACCTACGTCCTACGAGCAGTACTTC
CASSQAPTSYEQYF
>NA|TRBJ2-5|TRBV9
TGTGCCAGCAGCGTAGACGGGGTAAAAGAGACCCAGTACTTC
CASSVDGVKETQYF
>TRBD2|TRBJ2-1|TRBV4-3
TGCGCCAGCAGCCTCGGAGCGGGAGAGGGGCCTCGGGAGCAGTTCTTC
CASSLGAGEGPREQFF
>NA|TRBJ2-1|TRBV6-1
TGTGCCAGCAGTGACCAAGACTTGCCCAATGAGCAGTTCTTC
CASSDQDLPNEQFF
>TRBD1|TRBJ1-3|TRBV6-1
TGTGCCAGCAGTGAAGCGGGACAGGGAAGAAACACCATATATTTT
CASSEAGQGRNTIYF
>NA|TRBJ2-1|TRBV5-1
TGCGCCAGCAGCTCGCTGAGGGGACTGAATGAGCAGTTCTTC
CASSSLRGLNEQFF
>NA|TRBJ2-3|TRBV5-1
TGCGCCAGCAGCGTGGGGCTCGGGGGGCGCACAGATACGCAGTATTTT
CASSVGLGGRTDTQYF
>NA|TRBJ1-2|TRBV6-6
TGTGCCAGCATTCAGGGTGGGGACTATGGCTACACCTTC
CASIQGGDYGYTF
>TRBD1|TRBJ2-7|TRBV7-6
TGTGCCAGCAGCAACGGACAGGGTCTCTACGAGCAGTACTTC
CASSNGQGLYEQYF
>NA|TRBJ2-5|TRBV10-3
TGTGCCATCAGTGACCGAATCCGACAGCCCCAAGAGACCCAGTACTTC
CAISDRIRQPQETQYF